The 19 T cell receptor beta chains presented below share a single source sample, sequenced in a study of blood T cell repertoires in COVID-19. The data were produced by immunoSEQ multiplex PCR, yet TCRdb's version contains in-frame clones alone and is incomplete. This table holds about 220,000 clones, approximately 90% found once. Specimen: PBMCs or T cells enriched from blood (not recorded which). Receptors originate from a woman aged 25 to 39 with acute COVID-19.

The chain is built from TRBV27 and TRBJ2-7; D not resolved. Per germline, CDR1 MNHEY and CDR2 SMNVEV (reference sequence). Trimming took off 2 bases at V and 5 bases at J, with 16 bases between the two ends. This CDR3 comprises 15 residues. Here the CDR3 DNA reads TGTGCCAGCAGTTTAACTCTAGGATCCAGCCACGAGCAGTACTTC. Its protein is CASSLTLGSSHEQYF.

This clone has just a few counts. The chain is built from TRBV11-2 and TRBJ1-1; D perhaps matches TRBD1 (6 bases). CDR3 length equals 14 residues. Germline V CDR1 and CDR2: SGHAT, FQNNGV. V lost 5 bases and J 1 base, leaving 11 bases between the germline ends. CDR3 amino acids: CASSIDRTNTEAFF. In DNA, the CDR3 is TGTGCCAGCAGCATTGACAGGACGAACACTGAAGCTTTCTTT.

The J gene is TRBJ1-2, the V gene TRBV12-3 or TRBV12-4, with a tentative D call TRBD1 (6 bases). The CDR3 has 13 residues. Deletions cut 4 bases from V and 8 bases from J, with 14 bases between. The CDR3 is CASSYVQGSGYTF. The CDR3 nucleotides are TGTGCCAGCAGTTATGTACAGGGTAGCGGCTACACCTTC.

This chain joins TRBV19 and TRBJ1-5; a possible D gene is TRBD1 (5 bases). The CDR3 runs 14 residues. The V gene lost 3 bases and the J gene lost 6 bases, with 12 bases spanning the gap. CDR1 and CDR2 from the germline V gene are LNHDA and SQIVND (reference sequence). The CDR3 sequence: CASSMRTTGQPQHF. CDR3 DNA sequence: TGTGCCAGTAGTATGAGGACAACGGGTCAGCCCCAGCATTTT.

The V call is TRBV7-7, the J call TRBJ2-1; 8 bases line up with TRBD2. The CDR3 has 15 amino acids. Germline lookup yields CDR1 SSHAT and CDR2 FNYEAQ (reference sequence). CDR3 coding DNA: TGTGCTAGCGCGGGGGGAATGGGCTCCTACAATGAGCAGTTCTTC. Its translation is CASAGGMGSYNEQFF.

The V gene is TRBV4-3, the J gene TRBJ2-5; D ambiguous. The CDR3 runs to 19 residues. V lost 1 base to trimming and J lost 2 bases, with 23 bases between them. The germline gives CDR1 LGHNA, CDR2 YSLEER. The CDR3 loop is CASSQVYPPGLSRQETQYF. The DNA of the CDR3 is TGCGCCAGCAGCCAAGTTTATCCACCCGGGTTGTCCCGTCAAGAGACCCAGTACTTC.

J is TRBJ2-3 and V is TRBV5-1, with a tentative D call TRBD2 (6 bases). This CDR3 comprises 18 residues. The ends were cut back, 0 bases at V and 3 bases at J, with 20 bases in the middle. Germline CDR1 SGHRS, CDR2 YFSETQ. The CDR3 spells CASSLDPGWGGGTDTQYF. CDR3 sequence (DNA): TGCGCCAGCAGCTTGGACCCGGGGTGGGGAGGAGGAACAGATACGCAGTATTTT.

The chain carries TRBV3-1 (or the pseudogene TRBV3-2) and TRBJ1-2; the match to TRBD1 covers 8 bases. Trimming removed 7 bases from V and 1 base from J; junction bases left unmatched: 8. The CDR3 loop spans 15 amino acids. Germline loops: CDR1 LGHDT, CDR2 YNNKEL (reference sequence). The CDR3 DNA reads TGTGCCAGCACCCCTCGGACAGGGCTTAACTATGGCTACACCTTC. It is translated as CASTPRTGLNYGYTF.

The rearrangement links TRBV24-1 to TRBJ1-2, with D perhaps matching TRBD1 (5 bases). Germline CDR1 is KGHDR and CDR2 is SFDVKD. Trimming stripped 1 base from V and 8 bases from J, with 13 bases between. The CDR3 length is 14 residues. The CDR3 region is CATSDLSRAGGYTF. The CDR3 region has the DNA TGTGCCACCAGTGATTTATCCAGGGCGGGGGGCTACACCTTC.

The chain has TRBV5-4 and TRBJ2-7; 8 positions agree with TRBD1. This CDR3 contains 14 residues. Germline V gene data show CDR1 as SGHNT and CDR2 as YYREEE (reference sequence). The V and J ends lost 4 bases and 7 bases, in that order; junction bases with no gene match: 10. The CDR3 nucleotides read TGTGCCAGCAGCCCGGGACAGGCCGGCGGGGAGCAGTACTTC. As protein: CASSPGQAGGEQYF.

The table lists this clone with a count of one. The genes are TRBV29-1 and TRBJ1-4; a possible D gene is TRBD1 (6 bases). The germline V gene encodes CDR1 SQVTM and CDR2 ANQGSEA. The CDR3 sequence is 13 residues long. The germline V and J ends were trimmed by 6 bases and 6 bases, with 14 bases remaining between them. The CDR3 here is CSVRGGRDEKLFF. For the CDR3, the DNA is TGCAGCGTGAGGGGGGGGCGCGATGAAAAACTGTTTTTT.

The CDR3 spells CASRAGPSYGYTF. The CDR3 DNA is TGTGCCAGCAGAGCGGGACCTAGCTATGGCTACACCTTC. The gene calls are TRBV11-2 and TRBJ1-2; D perhaps matches TRBD1 (5 bases). Per the germline V gene, CDR1 is SGHAT and CDR2 is FQNNGV. The V end lost 6 bases, the J end lost 4 bases, and 12 bases lay between the germline ends. CDR3 length: 13 amino acids.

This chain uses TRBV15 with TRBJ1-3; TRBD1 is a possible D gene (5 bases). CDR1 and CDR2 (germline): LNHNV, YYDKDF (reference sequence). Trimming cost V 1 base and J 4 bases, with 14 bases left between them. The length of the CDR3 is 16 residues. The DNA for the CDR3 is TGTGCCACCAGCAGAGTGGGCAGGGCTGTAGGAAACACCATATATTTT. It yields the protein CATSRVGRAVGNTIYF.

The genes are TRBV4-2 and TRBJ2-7; a weak D match, TRBD1 (5 bases). Germline loops: CDR1 LGHNA, CDR2 YNFKEQ. V was trimmed by 1 base and J by 2 bases, leaving 15 bases between them. The CDR3 covers 16 residues. This chain's CDR3 is CASSQGRQGEAYEQYF. Written as DNA, the CDR3 is TGTGCCAGCAGCCAAGGAAGGCAGGGCGAAGCCTACGAGCAGTACTTC.

V gene TRBV5-1 combines with J gene TRBJ1-2; a weak D match, TRBD1 (6 bases). CDR3 size: 14 residues. Germline CDR1 SGHRS, CDR2 YFSETQ. V was trimmed by 3 bases and J by 5 bases, leaving 14 bases between them. The CDR3 DNA is TGCGCCAGCAGCTCCGCACAGGGTCGGTATGGCTACACCTTC. As protein: CASSSAQGRYGYTF.

The chain uses TRBV2 and TRBJ1-1, with D perhaps matching TRBD1 (6 bases). Germline V gives CDR1 SNHLY, CDR2 FYNNEI. The CDR3 extends over 14 amino acids. The V end was cut by 2 bases, the J end by 1 base, with 8 bases between. The CDR3 bases are TGTGCCAGCAGTGAAACAGGGCCGAACACTGAAGCTTTCTTT. Its protein product is CASSETGPNTEAFF.

This chain joins TRBV18 and TRBJ1-2, with 8 bases matching TRBD1. Trimming removed 0 bases from V and 7 bases from J; junction bases left unmatched: 13. The CDR3 has 17 amino acids. Germline CDR1 and CDR2: KGHSH and LQKENI. The CDR3 loop reads CASSPPGRTGMAGGYTF. CDR3 DNA sequence: TGTGCCAGCTCACCACCGGGTCGGACAGGGATGGCAGGTGGCTACACCTTC.

The J gene is TRBJ1-4, the V gene TRBV7-9; D uncertain. Germline-derived CDR1 and CDR2 are SEHNR and FQNEAQ (reference sequence). V was cut by 6 bases and J by 5 bases, with 16 bases left in between. This CDR3 spans 15 amino acids. CDR3 in amino acids: CASSPSRMQNEKLFF. The CDR3 nucleotides are TGTGCCAGCAGTCCCTCCAGGATGCAGAATGAAAAACTGTTTTTT.

The CDR3 coding sequence is TGCGCCAGCAGCGCCCACACTATGAGCTCCTATAATTCACCCCTCCACTTT. It yields the protein CASSAHTMSSYNSPLHF. The gene calls are TRBV5-1 and TRBJ1-6; D is ambiguous. Trimming took 4 bases from V and 0 from J, leaving 14 bases between them. This CDR3 is built from 17 residues. CDR1 and CDR2 (germline): SGHRS, YFSETQ.